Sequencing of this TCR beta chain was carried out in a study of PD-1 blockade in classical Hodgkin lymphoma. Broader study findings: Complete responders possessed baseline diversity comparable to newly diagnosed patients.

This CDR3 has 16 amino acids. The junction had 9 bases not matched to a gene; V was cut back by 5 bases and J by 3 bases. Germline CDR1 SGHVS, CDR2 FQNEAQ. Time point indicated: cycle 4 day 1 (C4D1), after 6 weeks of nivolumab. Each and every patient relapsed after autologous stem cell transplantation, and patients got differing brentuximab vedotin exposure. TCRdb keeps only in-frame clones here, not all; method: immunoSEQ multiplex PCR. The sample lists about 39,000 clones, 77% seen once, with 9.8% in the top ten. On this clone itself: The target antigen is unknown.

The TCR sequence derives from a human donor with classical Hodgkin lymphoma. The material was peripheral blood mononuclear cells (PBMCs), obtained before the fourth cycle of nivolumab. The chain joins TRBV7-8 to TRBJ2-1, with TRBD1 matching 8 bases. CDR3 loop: CASSARTGLFYNEQFF. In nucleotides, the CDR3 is TGTGCCAGCAGCGCCCGGACAGGGCTTTTCTACAATGAGCAGTTCTTC.